This TCR beta chain was documented in a study of patients and donors after allogeneic stem cell transplantation. MiXCR, run by TCRdb on the RT-PCR reads, gives a single entry per CDR3 protein. The data contain 150,000 to 200,000 distinct CDR3 sequences, about a quarter of them singletons. V was clipped by 4 bases and J by 8 bases; unmatched bases: 15. Per the germline V gene, CDR1 is SGHRS and CDR2 is YFSETQ. This CDR3 contains 16 residues. The receptor comes from a human donor who was either an allogeneic HSCT recipient or a stem cell or donor lymphocyte infusion donor (not recorded which). It is not recorded whose cells these are; they may come from a transplant donor. Sample: blood, either unsorted or a sorted T cell fraction (not recorded which). The V call is TRBV5-1, the J call TRBJ1-2; 9 positions agree with TRBD1. The CDR3 DNA follows: TGCGCCAGCAGCCTAGGCCCGACAGGGGGGATTAAGGGCTACACCTTC. It specifies CASSLGPTGGIKGYTF.